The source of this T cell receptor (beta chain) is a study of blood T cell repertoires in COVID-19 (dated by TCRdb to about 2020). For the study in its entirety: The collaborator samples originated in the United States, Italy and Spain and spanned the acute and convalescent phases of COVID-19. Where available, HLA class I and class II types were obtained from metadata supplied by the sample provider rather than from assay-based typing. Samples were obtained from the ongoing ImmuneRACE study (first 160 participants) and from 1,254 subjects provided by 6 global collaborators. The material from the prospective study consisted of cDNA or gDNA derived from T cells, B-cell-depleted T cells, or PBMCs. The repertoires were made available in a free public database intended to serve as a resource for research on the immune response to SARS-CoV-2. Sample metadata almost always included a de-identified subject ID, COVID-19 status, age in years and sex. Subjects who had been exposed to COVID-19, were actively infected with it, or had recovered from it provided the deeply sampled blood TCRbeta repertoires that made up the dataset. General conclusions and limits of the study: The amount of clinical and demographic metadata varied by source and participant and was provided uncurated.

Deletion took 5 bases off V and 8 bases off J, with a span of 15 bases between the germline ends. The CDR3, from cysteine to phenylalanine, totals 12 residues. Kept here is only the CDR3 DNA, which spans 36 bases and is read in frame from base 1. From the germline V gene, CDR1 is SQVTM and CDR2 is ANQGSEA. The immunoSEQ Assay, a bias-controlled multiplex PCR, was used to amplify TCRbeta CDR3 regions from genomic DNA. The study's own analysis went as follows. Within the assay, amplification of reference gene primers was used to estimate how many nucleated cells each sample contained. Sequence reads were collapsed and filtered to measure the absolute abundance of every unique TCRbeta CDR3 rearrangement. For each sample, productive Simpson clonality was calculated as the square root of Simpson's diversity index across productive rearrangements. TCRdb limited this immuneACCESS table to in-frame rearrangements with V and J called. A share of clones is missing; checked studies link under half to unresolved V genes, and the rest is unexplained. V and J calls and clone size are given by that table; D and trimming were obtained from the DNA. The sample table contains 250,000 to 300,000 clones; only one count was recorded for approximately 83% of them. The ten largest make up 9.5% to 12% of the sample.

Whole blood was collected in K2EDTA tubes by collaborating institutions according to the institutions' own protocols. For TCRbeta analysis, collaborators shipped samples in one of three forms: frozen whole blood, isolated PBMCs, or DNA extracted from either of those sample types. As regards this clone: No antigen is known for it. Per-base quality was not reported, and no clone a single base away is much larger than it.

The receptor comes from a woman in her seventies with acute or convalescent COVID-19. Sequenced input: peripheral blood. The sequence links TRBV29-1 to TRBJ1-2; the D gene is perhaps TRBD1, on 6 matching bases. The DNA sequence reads TGCAGCGTTTCAGGGGCCTGGGGGGGCTACACCTTC. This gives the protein CSVSGAWGGYTF.